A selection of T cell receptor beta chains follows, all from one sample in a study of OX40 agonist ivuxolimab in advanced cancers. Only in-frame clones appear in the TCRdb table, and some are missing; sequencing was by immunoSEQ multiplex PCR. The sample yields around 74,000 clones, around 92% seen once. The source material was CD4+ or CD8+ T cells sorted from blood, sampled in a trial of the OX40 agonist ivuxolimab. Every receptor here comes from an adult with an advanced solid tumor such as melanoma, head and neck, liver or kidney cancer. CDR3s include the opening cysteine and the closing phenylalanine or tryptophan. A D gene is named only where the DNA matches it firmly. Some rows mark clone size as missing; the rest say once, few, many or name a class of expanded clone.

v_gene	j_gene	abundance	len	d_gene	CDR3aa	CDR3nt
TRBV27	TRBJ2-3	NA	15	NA	CASSLWGRLGHTQYF	TGTGCCAGCAGTTTATGGGGACGCCTTGGACATACGCAGTATTTT
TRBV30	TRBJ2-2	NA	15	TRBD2	CAWSPAGAGTGELFF	TGTGCCTGGAGCCCGGCGGGAGCCGGCACCGGGGAGCTGTTTTTT
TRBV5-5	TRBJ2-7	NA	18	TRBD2	CASSLAGSGRAKGPEQYF	TGTGCCAGCAGCTTGGCAGGTAGCGGGAGGGCCAAGGGTCCCGAGCAGTACTTC
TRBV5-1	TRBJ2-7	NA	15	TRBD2	CASSLGAGDVYEQYF	TGCGCCAGCAGCTTGGGTGCGGGAGACGTATACGAGCAGTACTTC
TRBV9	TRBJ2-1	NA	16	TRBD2	CASSVRETSGNNEQFF	TGTGCCAGCAGCGTAAGGGAGACTAGCGGGAACAATGAGCAGTTCTTC
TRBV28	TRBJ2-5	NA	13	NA	CASSRRKRETQYF	TGTGCCAGCAGTAGGCGTAAAAGAGAGACCCAGTACTTC
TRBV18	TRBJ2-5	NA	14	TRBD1	CASSPRQGRETQYF	TGTGCCAGCTCACCCAGACAGGGACGAGAGACCCAGTACTTC
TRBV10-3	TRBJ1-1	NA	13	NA	CAIGRDIGTEAFF	TGTGCCATCGGGAGGGATATTGGCACTGAAGCTTTCTTT
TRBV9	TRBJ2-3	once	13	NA	CASSVAGSDTQYF	TGTGCCAGCAGCGTAGCCGGGAGCGATACGCAGTATTTT
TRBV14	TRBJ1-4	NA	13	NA	CASSLRTFEKLFF	TGTGCCAGCAGCCTTCGGACGTTCGAAAAACTGTTTTTT
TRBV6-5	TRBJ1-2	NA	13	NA	CAGTPGGANGYTF	TGTGCCGGCACCCCGGGGGGGGCGAATGGCTACACCTTC
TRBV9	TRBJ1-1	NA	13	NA	CASSLSRGTEAFF	TGTGCCAGCAGCTTATCGCGGGGCACTGAAGCTTTCTTT
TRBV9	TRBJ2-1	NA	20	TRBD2	CASSGPGTSGRPSSYNEQFF	TGTGCCAGCAGCGGACCCGGGACTAGCGGGAGGCCCAGCTCCTACAATGAGCAGTTCTTC
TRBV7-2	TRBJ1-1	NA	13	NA	CASSFGRNTEAFF	TGTGCCAGCAGCTTTGGCAGGAACACTGAAGCTTTCTTT
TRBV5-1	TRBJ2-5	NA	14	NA	CASYPGGRFETQYF	TGCGCCAGCTACCCGGGGGGCAGGTTCGAGACCCAGTACTTC
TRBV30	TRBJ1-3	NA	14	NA	CAWSNGGVGNTIYF	TGTGCCTGGAGTAACGGGGGCGTGGGAAACACCATATATTTT
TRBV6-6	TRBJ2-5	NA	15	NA	CASSYSSGARETQYF	TGTGCCAGCAGTTACTCGTCAGGGGCTAGGGAGACCCAGTACTTC
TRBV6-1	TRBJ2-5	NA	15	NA	CASSDRDNPRETQYF	TGTGCCAGCAGTGACCGGGACAACCCTCGGGAGACCCAGTACTTC
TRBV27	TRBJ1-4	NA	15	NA	CASSLVGAVNEKLFF	TGTGCCAGCAGTTTAGTGGGGGCAGTTAATGAAAAACTGTTTTTT
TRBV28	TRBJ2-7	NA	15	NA	CASKRGGPSSYEQYF	TGTGCCAGCAAAAGGGGGGGGCCTAGCTCCTACGAGCAGTACTTC
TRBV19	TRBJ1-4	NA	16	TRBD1	CASTPGQGTANEKLFF	TGTGCCAGTACCCCGGGACAGGGAACGGCTAATGAAAAACTGTTTTTT
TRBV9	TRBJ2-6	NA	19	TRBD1	CASSVERGHLVSGANVLTF	TGTGCCAGCAGCGTAGAAAGGGGGCATTTGGTCTCTGGGGCCAACGTCCTGACTTTC
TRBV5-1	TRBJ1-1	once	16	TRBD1	CASSPEQGIGNTEAFF	TGCGCCAGCAGCCCCGAACAGGGGATTGGGAACACTGAAGCTTTCTTT
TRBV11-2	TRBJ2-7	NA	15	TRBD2	CASSLRGLGAGEQYF	TGTGCCAGCAGCTTACGGGGACTAGGTGCCGGGGAGCAGTACTTC
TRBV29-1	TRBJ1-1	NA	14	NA	CSAPGLGAGSEAFF	TGCAGCGCCCCAGGTTTAGGGGCTGGATCTGAAGCTTTCTTT
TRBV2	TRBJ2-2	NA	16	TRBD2	CASSDPRLAGTGELFF	TGTGCCAGCAGTGACCCCCGACTAGCGGGAACCGGGGAGCTGTTTTTT
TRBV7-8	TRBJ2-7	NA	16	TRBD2	CASSLDGLAGSYEQYF	TGTGCCAGCAGCTTAGATGGACTAGCGGGATCCTACGAGCAGTACTTC
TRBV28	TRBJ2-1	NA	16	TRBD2	CASRTRGLAGEYEQFF	TGTGCCAGCAGGACCAGGGGACTAGCGGGAGAGTATGAGCAGTTCTTC
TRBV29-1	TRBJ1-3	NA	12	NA	CSAGDWGNTIYF	TGCAGCGCCGGGGACTGGGGAAACACCATATATTTT
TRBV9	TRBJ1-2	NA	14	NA	CASSVEAGNDGYTF	TGTGCCAGCAGCGTAGAAGCCGGAAATGATGGCTACACCTTC